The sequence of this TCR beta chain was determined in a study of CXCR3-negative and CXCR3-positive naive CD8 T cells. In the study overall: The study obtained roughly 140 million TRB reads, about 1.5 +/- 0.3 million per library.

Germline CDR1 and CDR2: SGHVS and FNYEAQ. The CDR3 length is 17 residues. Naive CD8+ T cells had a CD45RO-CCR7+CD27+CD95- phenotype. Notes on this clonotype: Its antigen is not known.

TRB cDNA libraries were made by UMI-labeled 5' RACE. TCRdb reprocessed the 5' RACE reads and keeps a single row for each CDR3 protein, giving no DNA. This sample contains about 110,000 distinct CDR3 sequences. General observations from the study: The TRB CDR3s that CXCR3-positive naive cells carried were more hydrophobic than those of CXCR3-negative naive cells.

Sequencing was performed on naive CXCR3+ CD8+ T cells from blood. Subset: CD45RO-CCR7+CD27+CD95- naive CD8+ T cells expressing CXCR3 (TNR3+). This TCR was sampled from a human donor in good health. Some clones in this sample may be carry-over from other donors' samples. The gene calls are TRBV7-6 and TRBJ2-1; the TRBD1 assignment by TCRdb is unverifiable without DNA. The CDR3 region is CASSLSAAGGRYNEQFF.